The clone carrying this TCR beta chain was detected many times. These data come from a study of identical twins. TCRdb processed the 5' RACE reads anew with MiXCR; each CDR3 protein has one entry. The sample contains 300,000 to 400,000 distinct CDR3 sequences, around 9.7% of which appear only once. From germline, CDR1 is KGHSH and CDR2 LQKENI. Losses at the gene ends were 4 bases for V and 3 bases for J; bases not matched to a gene: 7. This CDR3 has 16 amino acids. The sequence derives from a woman aged 50 to 60 in good health. This chain connects TRBV18 to TRBJ2-1; 9 bases map to TRBD1. Sequenced sample: naive T cells sorted from blood. CDR3 sequence reads: CASSRSGTGIYNEQFF. The CDR3 DNA reads as TGTGCCAGCTCACGGTCCGGGACAGGGATCTACAATGAGCAGTTCTTC.